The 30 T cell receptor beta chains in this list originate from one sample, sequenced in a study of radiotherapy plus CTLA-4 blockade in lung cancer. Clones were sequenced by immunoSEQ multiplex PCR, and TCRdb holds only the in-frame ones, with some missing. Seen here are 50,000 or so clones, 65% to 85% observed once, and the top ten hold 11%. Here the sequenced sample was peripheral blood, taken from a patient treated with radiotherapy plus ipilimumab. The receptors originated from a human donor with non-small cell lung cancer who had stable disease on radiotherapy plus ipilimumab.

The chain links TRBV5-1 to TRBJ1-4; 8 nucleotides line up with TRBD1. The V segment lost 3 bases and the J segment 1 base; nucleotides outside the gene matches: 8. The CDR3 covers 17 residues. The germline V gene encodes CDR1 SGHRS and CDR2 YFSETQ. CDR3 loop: CASSSGQGEGTNEKLFF. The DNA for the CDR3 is TGCGCCAGCAGCTCCGGACAGGGAGAGGGAACTAATGAAAAACTGTTTTTT.

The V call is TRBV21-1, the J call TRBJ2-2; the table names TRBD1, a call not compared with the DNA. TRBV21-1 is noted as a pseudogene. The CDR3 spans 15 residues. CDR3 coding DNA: TGTGCCAGCACCCCAAAGGGGTTAAACACCGGGGAGCTGTTTTTT. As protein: CASTPKGLNTGELFF.

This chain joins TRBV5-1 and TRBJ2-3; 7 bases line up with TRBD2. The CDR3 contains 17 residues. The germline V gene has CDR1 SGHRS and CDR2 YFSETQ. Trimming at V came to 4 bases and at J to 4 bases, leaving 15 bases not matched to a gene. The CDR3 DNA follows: TGCGCCAGCAGCCCAGATAGCGGGTTAGGGGTCTCAGATACGCAGTATTTT. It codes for CASSPDSGLGVSDTQYF.

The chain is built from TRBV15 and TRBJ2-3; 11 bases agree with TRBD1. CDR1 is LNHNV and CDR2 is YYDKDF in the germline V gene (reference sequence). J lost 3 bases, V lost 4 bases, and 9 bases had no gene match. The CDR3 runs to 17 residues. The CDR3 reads CATSTPPGQGGTDTQYF. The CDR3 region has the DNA TGTGCCACCAGCACTCCTCCGGGACAGGGGGGGACAGATACGCAGTATTTT.

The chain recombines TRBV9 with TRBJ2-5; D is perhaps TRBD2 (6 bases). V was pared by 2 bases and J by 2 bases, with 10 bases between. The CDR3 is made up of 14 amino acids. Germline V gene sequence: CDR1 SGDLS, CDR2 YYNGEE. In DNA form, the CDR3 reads TGTGCCAGCAGCGTGGGGGGACGGCAAGAGACCCAGTACTTC. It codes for CASSVGGRQETQYF.

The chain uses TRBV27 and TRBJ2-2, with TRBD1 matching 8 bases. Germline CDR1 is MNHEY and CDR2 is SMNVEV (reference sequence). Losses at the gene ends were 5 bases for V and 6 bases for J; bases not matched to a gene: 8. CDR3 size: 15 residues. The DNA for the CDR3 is TGTGCCAGCAGTCCGGGACAGGCTCTTCCCGGGGAGCTGTTTTTT. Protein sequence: CASSPGQALPGELFF.

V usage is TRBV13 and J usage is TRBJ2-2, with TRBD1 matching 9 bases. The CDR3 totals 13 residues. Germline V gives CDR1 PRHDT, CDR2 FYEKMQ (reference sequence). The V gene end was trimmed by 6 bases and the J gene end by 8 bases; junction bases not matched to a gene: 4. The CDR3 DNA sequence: TGTGCCAGCAGACAGGGGGCGTCGGGGGAGCTGTTTTTT. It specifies CASRQGASGELFF.

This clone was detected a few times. The CDR3: CASSQTIYEQYV. The CDR3 nucleotides are TGTGCCAGCAGCCAGACTATCTACGAGCAGTACGTC. This chain joins TRBV6-5 and TRBJ2-7; tentative D call: TRBD2 (5 bases). This CDR3 contains 12 residues. From germline, CDR1 is MNHEY and CDR2 SVGAGI. Trimming pared 6 bases from V and 3 bases from J, leaving 9 bases between.

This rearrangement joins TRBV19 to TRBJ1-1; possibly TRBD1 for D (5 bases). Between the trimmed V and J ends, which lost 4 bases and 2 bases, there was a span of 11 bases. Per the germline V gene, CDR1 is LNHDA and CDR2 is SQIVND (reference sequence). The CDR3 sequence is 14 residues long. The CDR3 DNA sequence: TGTGCCAGTAGTAAACATAGGGGAAACACTGAAGCTTTCTTT. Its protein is CASSKHRGNTEAFF.

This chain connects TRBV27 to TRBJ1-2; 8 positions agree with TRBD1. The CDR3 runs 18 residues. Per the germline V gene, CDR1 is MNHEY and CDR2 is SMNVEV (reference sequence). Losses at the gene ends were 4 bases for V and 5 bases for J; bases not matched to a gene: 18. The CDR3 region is CASSSSASPTGETYGYTF. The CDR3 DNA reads TGTGCCAGCAGTTCTTCCGCCTCGCCGACAGGGGAAACATATGGCTACACCTTC.

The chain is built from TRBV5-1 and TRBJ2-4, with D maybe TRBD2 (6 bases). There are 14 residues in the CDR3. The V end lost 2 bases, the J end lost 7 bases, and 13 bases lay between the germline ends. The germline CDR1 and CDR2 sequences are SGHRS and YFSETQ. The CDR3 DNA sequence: TGCGCCAGCAGCTTTGCGGGGCCGGAGAACATTCAGTACTTC. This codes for CASSFAGPENIQYF.

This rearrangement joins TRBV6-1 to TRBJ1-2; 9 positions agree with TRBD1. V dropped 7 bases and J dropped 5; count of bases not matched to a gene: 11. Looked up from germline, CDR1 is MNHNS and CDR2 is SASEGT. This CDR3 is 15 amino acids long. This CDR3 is CASTTDWTGDYGYTF. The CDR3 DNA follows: TGTGCCAGCACCACCGATTGGACAGGGGATTATGGCTACACCTTC.

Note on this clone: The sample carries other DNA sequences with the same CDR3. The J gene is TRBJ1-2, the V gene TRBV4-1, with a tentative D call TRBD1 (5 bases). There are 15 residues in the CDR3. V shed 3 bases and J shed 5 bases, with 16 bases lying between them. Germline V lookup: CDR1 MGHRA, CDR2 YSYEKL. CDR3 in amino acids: CASSQDHGTGYGYTF. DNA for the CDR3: TGCGCCAGCAGCCAGGACCACGGGACCGGTTATGGCTACACCTTC.

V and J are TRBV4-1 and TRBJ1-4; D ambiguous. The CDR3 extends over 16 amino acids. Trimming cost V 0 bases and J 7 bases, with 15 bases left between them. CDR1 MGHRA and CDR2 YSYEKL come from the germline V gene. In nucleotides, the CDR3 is TGCGCCAGCAGCCAAGATCGGGGAGGGCTTGGTGAAAAACTGTTTTTT. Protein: CASSQDRGGLGEKLFF.

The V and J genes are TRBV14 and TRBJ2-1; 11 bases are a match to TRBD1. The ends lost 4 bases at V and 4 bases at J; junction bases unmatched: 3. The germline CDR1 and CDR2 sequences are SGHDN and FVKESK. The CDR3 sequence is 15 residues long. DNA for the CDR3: TGTGCCAGCAGCCCGGACAGGGGGCGATACAATGAGCAGTTCTTC. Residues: CASSPDRGRYNEQFF.

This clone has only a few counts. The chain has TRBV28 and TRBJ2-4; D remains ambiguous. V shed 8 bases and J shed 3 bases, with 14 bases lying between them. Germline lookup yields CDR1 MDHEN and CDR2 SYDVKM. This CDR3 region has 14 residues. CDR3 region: CASQTGSHKNIQYF. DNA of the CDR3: TGTGCCAGCCAGACGGGCAGTCACAAAAACATTCAGTACTTC. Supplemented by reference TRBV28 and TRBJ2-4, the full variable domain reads DVKVTQSSRYLVKRTGEKVFLECVQDMDHENMFWYRQDPGLGLRLIYFSYDVKMKEKGDIPEGYSVSREKKERFSLILESASTNQTSMYLCASQTGSHKNIQYFGAGTRLSVL.

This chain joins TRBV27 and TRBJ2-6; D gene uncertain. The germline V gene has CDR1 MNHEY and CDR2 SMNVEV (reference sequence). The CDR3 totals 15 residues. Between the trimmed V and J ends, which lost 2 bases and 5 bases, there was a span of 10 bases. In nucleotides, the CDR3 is TGTGCCAGCAGTTTAGGAATCAACTGGGCCAACGTCCTGACTTTC. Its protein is CASSLGINWANVLTF.

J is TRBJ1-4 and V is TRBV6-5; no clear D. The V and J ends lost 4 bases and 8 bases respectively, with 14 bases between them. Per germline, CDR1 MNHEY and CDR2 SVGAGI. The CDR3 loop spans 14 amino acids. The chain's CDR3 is CASSLQVDKEKLFF. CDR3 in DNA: TGTGCCAGCAGTTTACAAGTTGACAAAGAAAAACTGTTTTTT.

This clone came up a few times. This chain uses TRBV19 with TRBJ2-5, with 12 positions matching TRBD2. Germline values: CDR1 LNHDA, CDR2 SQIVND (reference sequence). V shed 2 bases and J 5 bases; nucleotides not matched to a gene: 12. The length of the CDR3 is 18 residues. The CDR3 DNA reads TGTGCCAGTAGTATAACGCCGCGGCTAGCGGGGGGGCGGGAGACCCAGTACTTC. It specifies CASSITPRLAGGRETQYF.

CDR3 in DNA: TGTGCCAGCAGTGCCGGGACAGGGCGCCAAGAGACCCAGTACTTC. Translation gives CASSAGTGRQETQYF. This chain uses TRBV9 with TRBJ2-5, with 9 bases fitting TRBD1. The CDR3 covers 15 residues. Germline V gives CDR1 SGDLS, CDR2 YYNGEE. Unmatched junction bases numbered 6, after V lost 5 bases and J lost 1 base.

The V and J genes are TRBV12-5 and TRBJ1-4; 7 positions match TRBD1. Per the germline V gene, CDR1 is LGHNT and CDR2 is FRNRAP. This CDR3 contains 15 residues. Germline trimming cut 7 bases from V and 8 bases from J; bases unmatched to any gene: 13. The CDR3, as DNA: TGTGCTAGTGCCGCGACACGCTCAGGGGGGGAAAAACTGTTTTTT. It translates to CASAATRSGGEKLFF. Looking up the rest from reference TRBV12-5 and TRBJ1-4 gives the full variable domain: DARVTQTPRHKVTEMGQEVTMRCQPILGHNTVFWYRQTMMQGLELLAYFRNRAPLDDSGMPKDRFSAEMPDATLATLKIQPSEPRDSAVYFCASAATRSGGEKLFFGSGTQLSVL.

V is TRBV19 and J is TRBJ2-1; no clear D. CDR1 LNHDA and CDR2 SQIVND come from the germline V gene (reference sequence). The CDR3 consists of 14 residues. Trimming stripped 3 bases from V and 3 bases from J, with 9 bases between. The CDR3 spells CASSMRQVYNEQFF. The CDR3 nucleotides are TGTGCCAGTAGTATGAGACAAGTCTACAATGAGCAGTTCTTC. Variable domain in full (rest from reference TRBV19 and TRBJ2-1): DGGITQSPKYLFRKEGQNVTLSCEQNLNHDAMYWYRQDPGQGLRLIYYSQIVNDFQKGDIAEGYSVSREKKESFPLTVTSAQKNPTAFYLCASSMRQVYNEQFFGPGTRLTVL.

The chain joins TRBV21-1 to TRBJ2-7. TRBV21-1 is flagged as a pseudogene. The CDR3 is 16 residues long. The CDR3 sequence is CASSKETRGSLYEQYV. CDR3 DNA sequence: TGTGCCAGCAGCAAAGAGACCCGTGGGTCCTTATACGAGCAGTACGTC.

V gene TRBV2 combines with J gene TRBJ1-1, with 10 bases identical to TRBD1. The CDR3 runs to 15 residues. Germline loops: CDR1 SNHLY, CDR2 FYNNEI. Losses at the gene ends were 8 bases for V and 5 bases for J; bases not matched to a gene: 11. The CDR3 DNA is TGTGCCAGCTTGGGTACGAGGACAGGGGGAACTGAAGCTTTCTTT. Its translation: CASLGTRTGGTEAFF.

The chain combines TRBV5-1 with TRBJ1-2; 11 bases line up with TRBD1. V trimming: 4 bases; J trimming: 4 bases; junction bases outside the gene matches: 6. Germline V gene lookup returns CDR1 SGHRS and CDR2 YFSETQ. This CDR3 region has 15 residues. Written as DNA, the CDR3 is TGCGCCAGCAGCCCCGGGACAGGGGGTGGCTATGGCTACACCTTC. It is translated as CASSPGTGGGYGYTF.

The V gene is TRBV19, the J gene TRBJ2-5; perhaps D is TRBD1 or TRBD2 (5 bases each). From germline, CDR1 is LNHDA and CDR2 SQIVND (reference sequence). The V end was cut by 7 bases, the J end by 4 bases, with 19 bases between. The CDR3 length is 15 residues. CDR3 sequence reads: CASTQEGREGETQYF. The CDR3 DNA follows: TGTGCCAGTACTCAAGAGGGCAGGGAAGGAGAGACCCAGTACTTC.

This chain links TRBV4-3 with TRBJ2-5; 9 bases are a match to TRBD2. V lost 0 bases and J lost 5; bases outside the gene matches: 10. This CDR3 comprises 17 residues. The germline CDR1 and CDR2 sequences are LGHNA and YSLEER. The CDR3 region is CASSQDSSGGKRETQYF. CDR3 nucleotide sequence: TGCGCCAGCAGCCAAGATTCGAGCGGGGGGAAAAGGGAGACCCAGTACTTC.

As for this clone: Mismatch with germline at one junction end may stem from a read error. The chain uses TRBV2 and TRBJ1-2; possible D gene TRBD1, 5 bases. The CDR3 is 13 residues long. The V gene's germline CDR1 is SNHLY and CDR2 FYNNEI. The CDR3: CASSEALRGGADF. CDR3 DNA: TGTGCCAGCAGTGAAGCGCTGAGAGGAGGGGCGGACTTC.

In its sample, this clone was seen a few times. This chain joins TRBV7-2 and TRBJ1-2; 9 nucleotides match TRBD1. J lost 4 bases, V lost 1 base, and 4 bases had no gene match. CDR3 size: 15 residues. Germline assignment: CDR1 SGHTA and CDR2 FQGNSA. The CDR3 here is CASSLVGTGSYGYTF. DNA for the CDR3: TGTGCCAGCAGCTTAGTAGGGACAGGGTCCTATGGCTACACCTTC.

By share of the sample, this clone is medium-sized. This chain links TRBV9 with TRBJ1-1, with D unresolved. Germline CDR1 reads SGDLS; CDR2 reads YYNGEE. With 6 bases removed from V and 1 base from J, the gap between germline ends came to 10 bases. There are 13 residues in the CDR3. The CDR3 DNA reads TGTGCCAGCACGAGGGATCAGAACACTGAAGCTTTCTTT. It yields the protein CASTRDQNTEAFF.